What follows are 23 T cell receptor beta chains derived from one specimen sequenced in a study of T cell responses to AZD1222 COVID-19 vaccine. Sequencing was performed with immunoSEQ multiplex PCR; in TCRdb, only in-frame clones are kept and a portion is missing. The sample carries some 180,000 clones, around 90% recorded once. The sample was peripheral blood, taken on day 0 of AZD1222 vaccination. These receptors came from an adult in good health.

This chain joins TRBV5-4 and TRBJ2-3, with 9 bases that match TRBD2. With 3 bases clipped from V and 0 bases from J, the junction kept 5 bases outside the gene matches. Germline V gene lookup returns CDR1 SGHNT and CDR2 YYREEE (reference sequence). The CDR3 is made up of 16 amino acids. Here the CDR3 DNA reads TGTGCCAGCAGCTGGGGACTAGCCGATAGCACAGATACGCAGTATTTT. It codes for CASSWGLADSTDTQYF.

The rearrangement uses TRBV6-6 and TRBJ1-3; 8 bases agree with TRBD1. Germline V gene sequence: CDR1 MNHNY, CDR2 SVGAGI (reference sequence). The CDR3 has 15 residues. After removal of 2 bases from V and 6 bases from J, the junction contained 6 bases not matched to a gene. Written as DNA, the CDR3 is TGTGCCAGCAGTTACGGGGACAGGCAGGAAAACACCATATATTTT. Its protein product is CASSYGDRQENTIYF.

This chain joins TRBV18 and TRBJ2-1; 8 bases match TRBD2. CDR3 length: 16 residues. V gave up 2 bases and J gave up 0 bases; unmatched junction bases: 3. Germline CDR1 is KGHSH and CDR2 is LQKENI. The CDR3: CASSPRSGGSYNEQFF. The CDR3 region has the DNA TGTGCCAGCTCACCAAGGAGCGGGGGCTCCTACAATGAGCAGTTCTTC.

The chain combines TRBV7-9 with TRBJ2-7; a possible D gene is TRBD1 (6 bases). The germline V gene has CDR1 SEHNR and CDR2 FQNEAQ (reference sequence). This CDR3 is 15 amino acids long. V lost 1 base, J lost 5 bases, and 15 bases lay in between. CDR3 amino acids: CASSLVAGVFHEQYF. CDR3 sequence (DNA): TGTGCCAGCAGCTTAGTGGCAGGGGTATTCCACGAGCAGTACTTC.

The chain joins TRBV18 to TRBJ2-3; 10 positions match TRBD2. The ends lost 2 bases at V and 4 bases at J; junction bases unmatched: 6. The CDR3 extends over 16 amino acids. In germline, CDR1 is KGHSH, CDR2 LQKENI. The CDR3 loop reads CASSPITSGTSDTQYF. The CDR3 DNA is TGTGCCAGCTCACCAATAACTAGCGGGACTTCAGATACGCAGTATTTT. The full variable domain, rest sourced from reference TRBV18 and TRBJ2-3, is NAGVMQNPRHLVRRRGQEARLRCSPMKGHSHVYWYRQLPEEGLKFMVYLQKENIIDESGMPKERFSAEFPKEGPSILRIQQVVRGDSAAYFCASSPITSGTSDTQYFGPGTRLTVL.

The rearrangement links TRBV7-8 to TRBJ2-5; D call uncertain. V was trimmed by 1 base and J by 0 bases, leaving 9 bases between them. The CDR3 is made up of 15 amino acids. Germline V gives CDR1 SGHVS, CDR2 FQNEAQ. CDR3 coding DNA: TGTGCCAGCAGCTTAGTTTTCTCCTACCAAGAGACCCAGTACTTC. Protein product: CASSLVFSYQETQYF.

V is TRBV29-1 and J is TRBJ2-7; possibly TRBD1 for D (5 bases). The CDR3 is 13 residues long. Looked up from germline, CDR1 is SQVTM and CDR2 is ANQGSEA. The V and J ends lost 4 bases and 5 bases respectively, with 15 bases between them. The DNA of the CDR3 is TGCAGCGTTGGCAACTGGGGCGAAGACGAGCAGTACTTC. Protein product: CSVGNWGEDEQYF.

This chain joins TRBV12-3 or TRBV12-4 and TRBJ2-1; D unresolved. CDR3 size: 12 residues. V was trimmed by 0 bases and J by 4 bases, leaving 1 base between them. The CDR3 loop reads CASSLAYNEQFF. The CDR3 nucleotides read TGTGCCAGCAGTTTAGCATACAATGAGCAGTTCTTC.

V is TRBV3-1 (or the pseudogene TRBV3-2) and J is TRBJ2-7, with no clear D. The germline gives CDR1 LGHDT, CDR2 YNNKEL (reference sequence). The CDR3 totals 12 residues. V was trimmed by 2 bases and J by 4 bases, leaving 6 bases between them. CDR3 region: CASSQNFYEQYF. The CDR3 region has the DNA TGTGCCAGCAGCCAAAACTTTTACGAGCAGTACTTC.

The chain carries TRBV19 and TRBJ2-1; possibly TRBD1 for D (6 bases). The CDR3 is made up of 13 amino acids. The ends were cut back, 5 bases at V and 4 bases at J, with 9 bases in the middle. Germline V gives CDR1 LNHDA, CDR2 SQIVND (reference sequence). The CDR3 DNA reads TGTGCCAGTAGTTCAACAGGGTACAATGAGCAGTTCTTC. Protein: CASSSTGYNEQFF.

The chain couples TRBV12-3 or TRBV12-4 to TRBJ1-2; 7 bases match TRBD1. Trimming cost V 5 bases and J 3 bases; bases outside gene matches: 3. This CDR3 is 13 amino acids long. This CDR3 is CASSRQGDYGYTF. Here the CDR3 DNA reads TGTGCCAGCAGTAGACAGGGAGACTATGGCTACACCTTC.

J is TRBJ2-7 and V is TRBV29-1; 9 nucleotides match TRBD1. The junction had 7 bases not matched to a gene; V was cut back by 7 bases and J by 3 bases. Germline V gives CDR1 SQVTM, CDR2 ANQGSEA. The CDR3 totals 13 residues. DNA for the CDR3: TGCAGCGCCGTCGGACAGGGGTACTACGAGCAGTACTTC. Its translation is CSAVGQGYYEQYF.

The rearrangement joins TRBV19 to TRBJ1-5; 8 nucleotides agree with TRBD1. The CDR3 is made up of 18 amino acids. Germline-derived CDR1 and CDR2 are LNHDA and SQIVND (reference sequence). V was clipped by 3 bases and J by 1 base; unmatched bases: 11. The CDR3 region has the DNA TGTGCCAGTAGTATTACGACAGGGGCCCGATGGAGCAATCAGCCCCAGCATTTT. Translating it yields CASSITTGARWSNQPQHF.

This chain links TRBV29-1 with TRBJ1-2; maybe TRBD1 (5 bases). The V and J ends lost 3 bases and 4 bases respectively, with 18 bases between them. The CDR3 runs to 15 residues. Per the germline V gene, CDR1 is SQVTM and CDR2 is ANQGSEA. The DNA for the CDR3 is TGCAGCGTTGAGAGGGGCGGGCCCCGCGGCTATGGCTACACCTTC. Translation gives CSVERGGPRGYGYTF.

V and J are TRBV7-9 and TRBJ1-2; D may be TRBD1 (6 bases). The CDR3 is 14 amino acids. Trimming took off 7 bases at V and 8 bases at J, with 20 bases between the two ends. The V gene's germline CDR1 is SEHNR and CDR2 FQNEAQ (reference sequence). Written as DNA, the CDR3 is TGTGCCAGCACCCGGGGACCACAGGGTCAAGGCTACACCTTC. This gives the protein CASTRGPQGQGYTF. Together with reference TRBV7-9 and TRBJ1-2, the CDR3 gives the full variable domain: DTGVSQNPRHKITKRGQNVTFRCDPISEHNRLYWYRQTLGQGPEFLTYFQNEAQLEKSRLLSDRFSAERPKGSFSTLEIQRTEQGDSAMYLCASTRGPQGQGYTFGSGTRLTVV.

The chain combines TRBV5-4 with TRBJ1-1; D gene unclear. Between the trimmed V and J ends, which lost 3 bases and 1 base, there was a span of 7 bases. The CDR3 spans 13 residues. Looked up from germline, CDR1 is SGHNT and CDR2 is YYREEE (reference sequence). The CDR3 DNA sequence: TGTGCCAGCAGCTATTACAAGAACACTGAAGCTTTCTTT. Amino acid sequence: CASSYYKNTEAFF.

This chain joins TRBV5-6 and TRBJ1-6; 8 bases match TRBD1. The CDR3 covers 15 residues. The J segment lost 8 bases and the V segment lost 0 bases, leaving 4 bases of the junction unmatched. In germline, CDR1 is SGHDT, CDR2 YYEEEE. The chain's CDR3 is CASSLGGQGYSPLHF. CDR3 bases: TGTGCCAGCAGCTTGGGTGGACAGGGTTATTCACCCCTCCACTTT.

This chain joins TRBV6-1 and TRBJ1-1; D gene uncertain. This CDR3 spans 12 amino acids. The V gene lost 6 bases and the J gene lost 2 bases, with 7 bases spanning the gap. Germline V lookup: CDR1 MNHNS, CDR2 SASEGT. The CDR3 nucleotides read TGTGCCAGCAGCCTCATTAACACTGAAGCTTTCTTT. Protein sequence: CASSLINTEAFF.

V and J are TRBV5-5 and TRBJ1-5, with no clear D. The V end was cut by 4 bases, the J end by 0 bases, with 8 bases between. The CDR3 has 14 amino acids. In germline, CDR1 is SGHKS, CDR2 YYEKEE (reference sequence). CDR3 DNA: TGTGCCAGCAGCCCTAGATATAGCAATCAGCCCCAGCATTTT. Translation: CASSPRYSNQPQHF. The variable domain in full, with the rest retrieved from reference TRBV5-5 and TRBJ1-5, is DAGVTQSPTHLIKTRGQQVTLRCSPISGHKSVSWYQQVLGQGPQFIFQYYEKEERGRGNFPDRFSARQFPNYSSELNVNALLLGDSALYLCASSPRYSNQPQHFGDGTRLSIL.

CDR3: CATSKSGRAYNEQFF. The CDR3, as DNA: TGTGCCACCAGTAAGAGCGGGAGGGCCTACAATGAGCAGTTCTTC. The rearrangement uses TRBV24-1 and TRBJ2-1, with TRBD2 matching 10 bases. Looked up from germline, CDR1 is KGHDR and CDR2 is SFDVKD. V lost 6 bases to trimming and J lost 2 bases; unmatched junction nucleotides: 3. CDR3 length: 15 residues.

Only a few counts were recorded for this clone. J is TRBJ1-2 and V is TRBV11-2; no firm D call. The germline gives CDR1 SGHAT, CDR2 FQNNGV. The CDR3 totals 17 residues. V was cut by 2 bases and J by 0 bases, with 16 bases left in between. For the CDR3, the DNA is TGTGCCAGCAGCTTAAGCGCCCCCCCTGGGCCTAACTATGGCTACACCTTC. Translating it yields CASSLSAPPGPNYGYTF.

The chain has TRBV2 and TRBJ1-2, with D maybe TRBD1 (5 bases). Trimming removed 3 bases from V and 4 bases from J, with 15 bases in between. The CDR3 is 15 amino acids. In germline, CDR1 is SNHLY, CDR2 FYNNEI. The CDR3 DNA follows: TGTGCCAGCAGTGACGGGGGAAGGTTTAGCTATGGCTACACCTTC. As protein: CASSDGGRFSYGYTF.

The chain couples TRBV30 to TRBJ1-6; 11 bases are shared with TRBD1. Trimming removed 5 bases from V and 7 bases from J; junction bases left unmatched: 1. CDR3 length: 13 residues. Germline CDR1 and CDR2: GTSNPN and SVGIG (reference sequence). CDR3 DNA: TGTGCCTGGGGACAGGGGGCAAATTCACCCCTCCACTTT. Translation: CAWGQGANSPLHF.